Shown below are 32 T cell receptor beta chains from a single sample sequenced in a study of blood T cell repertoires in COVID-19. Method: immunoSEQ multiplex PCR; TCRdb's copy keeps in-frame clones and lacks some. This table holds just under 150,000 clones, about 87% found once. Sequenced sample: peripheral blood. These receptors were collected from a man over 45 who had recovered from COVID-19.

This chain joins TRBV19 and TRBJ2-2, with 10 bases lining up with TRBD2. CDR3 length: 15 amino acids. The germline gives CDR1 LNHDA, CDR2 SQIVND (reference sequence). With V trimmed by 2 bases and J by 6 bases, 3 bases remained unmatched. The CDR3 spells CASSILAGDPGELFF. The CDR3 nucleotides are TGTGCCAGTAGTATACTAGCGGGGGATCCCGGGGAGCTGTTTTTT.

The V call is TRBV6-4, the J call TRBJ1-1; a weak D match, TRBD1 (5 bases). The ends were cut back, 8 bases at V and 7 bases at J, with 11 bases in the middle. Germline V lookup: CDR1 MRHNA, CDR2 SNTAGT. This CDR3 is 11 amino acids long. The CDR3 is CASHHRSEAFF. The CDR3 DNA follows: TGTGCCAGCCACCACAGGAGTGAAGCTTTCTTT.

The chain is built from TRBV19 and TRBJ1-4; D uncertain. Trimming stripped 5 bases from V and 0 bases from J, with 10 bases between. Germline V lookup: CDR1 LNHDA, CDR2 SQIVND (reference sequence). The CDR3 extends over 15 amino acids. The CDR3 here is CASSPRHATNEKLFF. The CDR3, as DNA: TGTGCCAGTAGTCCGAGACACGCAACTAATGAAAAACTGTTTTTT.

DNA for the CDR3: TGTGCCAGCAGCCTGGGGGGAAACTATGGCTACACCTTC. It translates to CASSLGGNYGYTF. The chain employs TRBV9 and TRBJ1-2, with TRBD1 as a possible D gene (5 bases). CDR3 length: 13 residues. V was trimmed by 4 bases and J by 2 bases, leaving 9 bases between them. Germline V gene data show CDR1 as SGDLS and CDR2 as YYNGEE.

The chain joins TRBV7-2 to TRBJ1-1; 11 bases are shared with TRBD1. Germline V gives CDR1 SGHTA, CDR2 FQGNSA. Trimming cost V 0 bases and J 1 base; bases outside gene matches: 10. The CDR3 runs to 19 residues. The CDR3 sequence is CASSLAFPGQGVGNTEAFF. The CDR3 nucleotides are TGTGCCAGCAGCTTAGCGTTCCCGGGACAGGGGGTTGGGAACACTGAAGCTTTCTTT.

CDR3 sequence (DNA): TGTGCCAGCAGTTACTTGCCAAAAGGAAAGGGGGTAGGGACCTACTACGAGCAGTACTTC. This translates into CASSYLPKGKGVGTYYEQYF. This chain uses TRBV6-2 or TRBV6-3 with TRBJ2-7; TRBD1 might be the D (6 bases). The CDR3 spans 20 residues. Trimming shortened V by 1 base and J by 3 bases, and 28 bases separated the two germline ends. Germline loops: CDR1 MNHEY, CDR2 SVGEGT.

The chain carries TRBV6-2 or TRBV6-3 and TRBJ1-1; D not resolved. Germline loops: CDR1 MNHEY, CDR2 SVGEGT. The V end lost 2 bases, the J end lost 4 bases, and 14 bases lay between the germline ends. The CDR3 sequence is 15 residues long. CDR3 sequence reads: CASSYGYGEGTEAFF. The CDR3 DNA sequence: TGTGCCAGCAGTTACGGGTACGGAGAAGGCACTGAAGCTTTCTTT.

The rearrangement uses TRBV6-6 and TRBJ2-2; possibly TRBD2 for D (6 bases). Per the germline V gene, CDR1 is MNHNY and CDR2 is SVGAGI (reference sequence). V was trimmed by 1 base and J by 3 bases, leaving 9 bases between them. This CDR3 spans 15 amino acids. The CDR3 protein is CASSYWGDDTGELFF. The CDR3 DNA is TGTGCCAGCAGTTACTGGGGGGATGACACCGGGGAGCTGTTTTTT.

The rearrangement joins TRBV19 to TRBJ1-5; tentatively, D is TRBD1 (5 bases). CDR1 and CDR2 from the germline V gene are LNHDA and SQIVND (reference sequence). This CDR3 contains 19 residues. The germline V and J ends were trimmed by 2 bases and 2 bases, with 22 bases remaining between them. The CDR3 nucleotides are TGTGCCAGTAGTATATCCGGGGGATTCCGGGGTTGGCGCAATCAGCCCCAGCATTTT. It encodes CASSISGGFRGWRNQPQHF.

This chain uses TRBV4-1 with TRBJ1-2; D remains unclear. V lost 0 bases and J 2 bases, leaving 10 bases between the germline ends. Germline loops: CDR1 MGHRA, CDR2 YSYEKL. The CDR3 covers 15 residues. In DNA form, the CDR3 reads TGCGCCAGCAGCCAAGATCTTGCAGAAAACTATGGCTACACCTTC. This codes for CASSQDLAENYGYTF.

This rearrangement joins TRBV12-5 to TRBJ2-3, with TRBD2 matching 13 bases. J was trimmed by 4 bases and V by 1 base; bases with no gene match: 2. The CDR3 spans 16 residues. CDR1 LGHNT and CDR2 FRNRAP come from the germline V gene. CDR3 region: CASGLGLAGGADTQYF. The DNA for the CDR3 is TGTGCTAGTGGTTTGGGACTAGCGGGGGGTGCAGATACGCAGTATTTT.

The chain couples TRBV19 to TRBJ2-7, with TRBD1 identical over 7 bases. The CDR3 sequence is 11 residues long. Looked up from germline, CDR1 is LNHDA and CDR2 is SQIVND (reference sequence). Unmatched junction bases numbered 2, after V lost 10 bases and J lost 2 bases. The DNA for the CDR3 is TGTGCCACCCAGGGGGCCTACGAGCAGTACTTC. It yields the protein CATQGAYEQYF.

The CDR3 coding sequence is TGTGCCAGTACCCCCCCGGCGGTCTACGGCTACACCTTC. It specifies CASTPPAVYGYTF. The chain links TRBV19 to TRBJ1-2; D call uncertain. The germline CDR1 and CDR2 sequences are LNHDA and SQIVND (reference sequence). V gave up 7 bases and J gave up 8 bases, with 17 bases separating them. This CDR3 contains 13 residues.

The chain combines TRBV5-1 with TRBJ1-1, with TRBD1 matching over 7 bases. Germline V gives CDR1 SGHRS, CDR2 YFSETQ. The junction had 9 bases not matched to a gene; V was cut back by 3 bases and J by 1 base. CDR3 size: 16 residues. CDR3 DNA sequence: TGCGCCAGCAGCTCCAGGGACAGCCCCAGGAACACTGAAGCTTTCTTT. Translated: CASSSRDSPRNTEAFF.

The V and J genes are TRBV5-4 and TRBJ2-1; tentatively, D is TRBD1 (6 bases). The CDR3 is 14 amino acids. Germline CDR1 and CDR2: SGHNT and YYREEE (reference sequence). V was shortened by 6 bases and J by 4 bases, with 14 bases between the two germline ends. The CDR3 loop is CASTLRGNYNEQFF. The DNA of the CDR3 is TGTGCCAGCACCCTGAGGGGGAATTACAATGAGCAGTTCTTC.

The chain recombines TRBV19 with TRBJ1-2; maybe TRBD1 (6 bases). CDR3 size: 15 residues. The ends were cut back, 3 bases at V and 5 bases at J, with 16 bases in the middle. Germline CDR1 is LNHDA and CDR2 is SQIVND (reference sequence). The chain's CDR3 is CASSIDRFVSYGYTF. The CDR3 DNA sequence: TGTGCCAGTAGTATTGACAGGTTTGTCAGTTATGGCTACACCTTC.

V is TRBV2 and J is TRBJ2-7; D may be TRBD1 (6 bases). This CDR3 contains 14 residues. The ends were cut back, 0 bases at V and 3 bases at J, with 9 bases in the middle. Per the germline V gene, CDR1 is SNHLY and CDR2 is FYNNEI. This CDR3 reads CASSEAWGLYEQYF. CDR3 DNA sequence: TGTGCCAGCAGTGAAGCTTGGGGGCTCTACGAGCAGTACTTC.

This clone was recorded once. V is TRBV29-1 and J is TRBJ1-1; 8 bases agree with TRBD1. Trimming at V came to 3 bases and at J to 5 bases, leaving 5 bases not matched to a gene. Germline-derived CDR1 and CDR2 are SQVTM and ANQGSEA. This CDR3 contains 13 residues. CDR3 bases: TGCAGCGTTGATAACAGGGGGGGTACTGAAGCTTTCTTT. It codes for CSVDNRGGTEAFF.

CDR3 in DNA: TGTGCCAGCAGCTTGAGTCCAGGCCACAATGAGCAGTTCTTC. Protein: CASSLSPGHNEQFF. This chain uses TRBV5-5 with TRBJ2-1; no clear D gene. From germline, CDR1 is SGHKS and CDR2 YYEKEE (reference sequence). The ends were cut back, 1 base at V and 5 bases at J, with 10 bases in the middle. This CDR3 is built from 14 residues.

The CDR3 reads CASSSPTSGGSQETQYF. The CDR3 nucleotides read TGTGCCAGCAGCTCGCCAACTAGCGGGGGGTCCCAAGAGACCCAGTACTTC. This rearrangement joins TRBV5-4 to TRBJ2-5; TRBD2 agrees at 12 bases. The CDR3 contains 17 residues. After removal of 3 bases from V and 1 base from J, the junction contained 7 bases not matched to a gene. The germline gives CDR1 SGHNT, CDR2 YYREEE (reference sequence).

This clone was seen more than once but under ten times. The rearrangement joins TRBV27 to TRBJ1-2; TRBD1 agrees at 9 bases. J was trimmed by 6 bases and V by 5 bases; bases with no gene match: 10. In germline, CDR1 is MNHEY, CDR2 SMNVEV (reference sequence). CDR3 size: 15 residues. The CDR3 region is CASSPRTGERNGYTF. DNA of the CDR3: TGTGCCAGCAGTCCGAGGACAGGGGAAAGGAATGGCTACACCTTC.

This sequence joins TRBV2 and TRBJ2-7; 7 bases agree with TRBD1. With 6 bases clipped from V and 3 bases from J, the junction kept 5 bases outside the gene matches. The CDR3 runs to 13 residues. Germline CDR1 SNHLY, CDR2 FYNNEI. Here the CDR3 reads CASRGQESYEQYF. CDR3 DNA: TGTGCCAGCAGAGGACAGGAAAGCTACGAGCAGTACTTC.

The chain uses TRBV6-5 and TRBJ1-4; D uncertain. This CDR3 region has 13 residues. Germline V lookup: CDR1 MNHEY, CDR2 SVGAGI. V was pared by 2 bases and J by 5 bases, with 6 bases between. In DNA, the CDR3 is TGTGCCAGCAGTTACGTGCAGAATGAAAAACTGTTTTTT. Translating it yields CASSYVQNEKLFF.

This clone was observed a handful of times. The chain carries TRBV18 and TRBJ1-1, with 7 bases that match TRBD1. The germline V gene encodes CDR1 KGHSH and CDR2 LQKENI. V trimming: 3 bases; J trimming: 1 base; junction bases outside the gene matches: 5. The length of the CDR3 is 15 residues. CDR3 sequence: CASSPRQGANTEAFF. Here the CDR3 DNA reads TGTGCCAGCTCACCGCGACAGGGCGCGAACACTGAAGCTTTCTTT.

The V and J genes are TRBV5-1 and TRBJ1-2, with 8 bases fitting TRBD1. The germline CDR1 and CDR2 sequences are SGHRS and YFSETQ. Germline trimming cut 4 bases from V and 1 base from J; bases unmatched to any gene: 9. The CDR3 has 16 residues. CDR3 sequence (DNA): TGCGCCAGCAGCGAAAGAACAGGGGGGAGTAACTATGGCTACACCTTC. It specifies CASSERTGGSNYGYTF.

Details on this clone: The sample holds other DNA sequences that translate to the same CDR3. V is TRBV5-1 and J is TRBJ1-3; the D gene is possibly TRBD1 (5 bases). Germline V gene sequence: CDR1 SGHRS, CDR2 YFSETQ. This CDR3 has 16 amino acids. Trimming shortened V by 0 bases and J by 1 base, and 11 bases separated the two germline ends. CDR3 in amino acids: CASSLGPGGSGNTIYF. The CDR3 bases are TGCGCCAGCAGCTTGGGCCCGGGGGGATCTGGAAACACCATATATTTT.

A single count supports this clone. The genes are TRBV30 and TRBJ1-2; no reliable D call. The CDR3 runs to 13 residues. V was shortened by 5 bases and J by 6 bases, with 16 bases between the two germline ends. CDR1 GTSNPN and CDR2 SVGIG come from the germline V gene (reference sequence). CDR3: CAWVSAGLDGYTF. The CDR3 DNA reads TGTGCCTGGGTCTCGGCAGGCCTTGATGGCTACACCTTC.

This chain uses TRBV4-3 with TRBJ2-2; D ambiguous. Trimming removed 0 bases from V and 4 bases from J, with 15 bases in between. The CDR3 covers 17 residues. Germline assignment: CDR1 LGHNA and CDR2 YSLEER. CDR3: CASSQDEAIAITGELFF. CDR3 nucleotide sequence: TGCGCCAGCAGCCAAGATGAGGCAATAGCTATCACCGGGGAGCTGTTTTTT.

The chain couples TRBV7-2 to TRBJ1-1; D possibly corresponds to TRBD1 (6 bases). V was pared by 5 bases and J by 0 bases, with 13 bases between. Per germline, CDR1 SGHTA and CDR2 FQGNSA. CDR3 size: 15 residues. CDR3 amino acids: CASSPGQGMNTEAFF. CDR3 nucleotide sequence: TGTGCCAGCAGCCCGGGACAAGGAATGAACACTGAAGCTTTCTTT.

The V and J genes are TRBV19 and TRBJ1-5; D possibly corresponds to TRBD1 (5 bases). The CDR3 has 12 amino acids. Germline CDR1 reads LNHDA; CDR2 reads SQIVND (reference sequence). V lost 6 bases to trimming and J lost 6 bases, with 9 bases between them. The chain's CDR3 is CASSTRVQPQHF. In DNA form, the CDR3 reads TGTGCCAGTAGCACCAGGGTTCAGCCCCAGCATTTT.

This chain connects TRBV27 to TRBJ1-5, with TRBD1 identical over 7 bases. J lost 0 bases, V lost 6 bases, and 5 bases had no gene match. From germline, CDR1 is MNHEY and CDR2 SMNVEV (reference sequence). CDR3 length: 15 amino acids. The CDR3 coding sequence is TGTGCCAGCAGACACGGGACAGATAGCAATCAGCCCCAGCATTTT. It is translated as CASRHGTDSNQPQHF.

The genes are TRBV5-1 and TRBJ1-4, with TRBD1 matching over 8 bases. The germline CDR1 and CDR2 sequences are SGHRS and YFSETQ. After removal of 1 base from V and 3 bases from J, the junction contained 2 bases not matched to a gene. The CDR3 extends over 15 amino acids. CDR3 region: CASSLQGAANEKLFF. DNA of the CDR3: TGCGCCAGCAGCTTGCAGGGGGCGGCTAATGAAAAACTGTTTTTT. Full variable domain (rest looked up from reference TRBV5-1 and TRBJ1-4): KAGVTQTPRYLIKTRGQQVTLSCSPISGHRSVSWYQQTPGQGLQFLFEYFSETQRNKGNFPGRFSGRQFSNSRSEMNVSTLELGDSALYLCASSLQGAANEKLFFGSGTQLSVL.